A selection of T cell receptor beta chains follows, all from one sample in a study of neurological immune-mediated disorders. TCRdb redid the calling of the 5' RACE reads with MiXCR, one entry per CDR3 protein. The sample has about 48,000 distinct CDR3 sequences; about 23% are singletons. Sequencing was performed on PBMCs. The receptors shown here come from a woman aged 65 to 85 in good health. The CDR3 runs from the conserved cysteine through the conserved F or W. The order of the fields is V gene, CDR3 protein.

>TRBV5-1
CASSQGLGSTDTQYF
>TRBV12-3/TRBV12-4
CASSLLAGGEEQYF
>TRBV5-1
CASSPDRAYGYTF
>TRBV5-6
CANSTTGTRSTDTQYF
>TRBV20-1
CSASVGCTQYF
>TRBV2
CASSVLQGADGYTF
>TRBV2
CASTRESADTQYF
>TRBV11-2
CASRARATSTDTQYF
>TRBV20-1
CSARARGQGAPGYTF
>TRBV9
CASSPRGGGLSSYNEQFF
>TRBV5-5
CASSLGAGSTDTQYF
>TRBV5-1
CASSGGQGTGELFF
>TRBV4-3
CASSQDPERVQYF
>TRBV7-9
CASSPGQGVGSNQPQHF
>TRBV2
CASRNRGLNGYTF
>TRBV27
CASSPQRANVLTF